At least ten counts were recorded for the clone carrying this TCR beta chain. TCR beta CDR3 was amplified from genomic DNA by two-round multiplex PCR. Round one of PCR was performed, and it used primers specific to each TRBV and TRBJ gene. From the multiplex PCR reads, TCRdb called clonotypes with MiXCR, one entry per CDR3 protein. The table has approximately 35,000 distinct CDR3 sequences, 30% to 35% seen once; the top ten hold around a sixth. The record originates from a study of prognosis after radiotherapy for stage I lung cancer. Investigators drew roughly 6.2 milliliters of peripheral blood at each of two time points. Sequences were derived from PBMCs, sampled before or after stereotactic body radiation therapy (not recorded which). The origin of this receptor is a donor over 45 with non-small cell lung cancer.

This CDR3 reads CASSSSMGGEQFF. The CDR3 DNA is TGTGCCAGCAGCTCTTCCATGGGGGGAGAGCAGTTCTTC. The V gene is TRBV7-2, the J gene TRBJ2-1, with a tentative D call TRBD2 (6 bases). V lost 4 bases and J 10 bases, leaving 14 bases between the germline ends. The CDR3 is 13 amino acids. Germline CDR1 and CDR2: SGHTA and FQGNSA.